The following is a TCR beta chain sequence with its context. The data belong to a study of control samples from healthy donors and cancer patients. Generated by immunoSEQ multiplex PCR, the TCRdb table keeps only in-frame clones and is missing some. The sample records about 220,000 clones, roughly 94% being singletons. CDR3 size: 12 residues. The germline V gene has CDR1 KGHSH and CDR2 LQKENI. V gave up 6 bases and J gave up 3 bases, with 7 bases separating them. The specimen was blood. The receptor was isolated from a man aged 45-65 years in good health. The J gene is TRBJ2-3, the V gene TRBV18; the D gene is possibly TRBD1 (5 bases). CDR3 sequence: CASSSGTDTQYF. DNA for the CDR3: TGTGCCAGCTCCTCAGGGACAGATACGCAGTATTTT.